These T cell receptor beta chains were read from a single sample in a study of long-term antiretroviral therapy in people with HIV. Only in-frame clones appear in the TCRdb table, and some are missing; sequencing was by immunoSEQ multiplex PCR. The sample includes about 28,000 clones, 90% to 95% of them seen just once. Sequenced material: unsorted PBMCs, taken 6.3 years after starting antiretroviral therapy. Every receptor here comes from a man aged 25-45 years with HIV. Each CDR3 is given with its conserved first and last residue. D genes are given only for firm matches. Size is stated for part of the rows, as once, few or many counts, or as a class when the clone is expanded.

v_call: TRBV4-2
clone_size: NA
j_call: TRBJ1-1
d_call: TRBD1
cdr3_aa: CASSQRVTGDDRNTEAFF
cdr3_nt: TGTGCCAGCAGCCAAAGGGTGACAGGGGACGATAGGAACACTGAAGCTTTCTTT

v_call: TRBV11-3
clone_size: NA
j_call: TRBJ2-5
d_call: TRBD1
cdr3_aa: CASSLDGTGGETQYF
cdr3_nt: TGTGCCAGCAGCTTAGATGGGACAGGGGGAGAGACCCAGTACTTC

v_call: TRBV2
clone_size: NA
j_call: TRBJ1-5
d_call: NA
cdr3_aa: CASSAVEHQPQHF
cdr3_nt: TGTGCCAGCAGTGCAGTGGAACATCAGCCCCAGCATTTT

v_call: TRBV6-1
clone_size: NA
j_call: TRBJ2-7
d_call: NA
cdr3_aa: CASMGGRSSYEQYF
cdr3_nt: TGTGCCAGCATGGGAGGTCGGAGCTCCTACGAGCAGTACTTC

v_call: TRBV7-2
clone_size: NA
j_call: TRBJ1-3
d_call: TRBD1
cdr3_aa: CASTTGTAVGTIYF
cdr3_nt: TGTGCCAGCACCACGGGGACAGCGGTCGGCACCATATATTTT

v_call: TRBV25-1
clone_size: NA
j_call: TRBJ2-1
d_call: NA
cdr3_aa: CASSPDSGEQFF
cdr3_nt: TGTGCCAGCAGCCCAGACTCAGGAGAGCAGTTCTTC

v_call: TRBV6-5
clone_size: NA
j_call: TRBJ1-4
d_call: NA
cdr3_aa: CASRRTRNEKLFF
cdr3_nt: TGTGCCAGCAGGCGTACGCGTAATGAAAAACTGTTTTTT

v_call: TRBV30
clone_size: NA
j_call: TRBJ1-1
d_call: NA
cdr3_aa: CAWSTGRTNTEAFF
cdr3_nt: TGTGCCTGGAGTACGGGACGGACGAACACTGAAGCTTTCTTT

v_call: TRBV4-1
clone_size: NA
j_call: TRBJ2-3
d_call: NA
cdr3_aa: CASSQDEGGRTQYF
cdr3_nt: TGCGCCAGCAGCCAAGATGAGGGGGGACGTACGCAGTATTTT

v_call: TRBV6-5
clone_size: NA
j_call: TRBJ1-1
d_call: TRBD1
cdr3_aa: CASRHTGGREAFF
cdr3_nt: TGTGCCAGCAGACATACAGGGGGCCGGGAGGCTTTCTTT

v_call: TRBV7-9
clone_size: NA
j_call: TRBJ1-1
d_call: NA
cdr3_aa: CASSLEGGHMNTEAFF
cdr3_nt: TGTGCCAGCAGCTTAGAAGGGGGTCACATGAACACTGAAGCTTTCTTT

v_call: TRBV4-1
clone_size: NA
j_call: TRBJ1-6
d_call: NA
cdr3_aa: CASSPSPGAYNSPLHF
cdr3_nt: TGCGCCAGCAGCCCCTCGCCGGGGGCCTATAATTCACCCCTCCACTTT

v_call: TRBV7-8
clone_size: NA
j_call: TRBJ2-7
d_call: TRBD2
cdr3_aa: CASSLLGLAVSSYEQYF
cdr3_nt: TGTGCCAGCAGCCTCCTGGGACTAGCGGTGAGCTCCTACGAGCAGTACTTC

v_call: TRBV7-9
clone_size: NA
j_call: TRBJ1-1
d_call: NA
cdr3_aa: CASSGWNTEAFF
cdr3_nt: TGTGCCAGCAGCGGGTGGAACACTGAAGCTTTCTTT

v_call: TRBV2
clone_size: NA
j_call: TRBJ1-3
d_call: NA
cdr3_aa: CASAQYSGNTIYF
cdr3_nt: TGTGCCAGCGCCCAGTACTCTGGAAACACCATATATTTT

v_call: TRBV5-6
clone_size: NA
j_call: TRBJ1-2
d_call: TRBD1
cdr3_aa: CASSLARTGGFGYTF
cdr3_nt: TGTGCCAGCAGCTTGGCACGGACAGGGGGCTTTGGCTACACCTTC

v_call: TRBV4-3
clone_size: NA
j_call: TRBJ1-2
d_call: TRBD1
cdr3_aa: CASSPSGQGGYGYTF
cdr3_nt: TGCGCCAGCAGCCCGTCCGGACAGGGGGGATATGGCTACACCTTC

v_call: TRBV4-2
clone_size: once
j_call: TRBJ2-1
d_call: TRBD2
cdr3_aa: CASSQEGLAGAREQFF
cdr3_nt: TGTGCCAGCAGCCAAGAAGGACTAGCGGGAGCTCGCGAGCAGTTCTTC

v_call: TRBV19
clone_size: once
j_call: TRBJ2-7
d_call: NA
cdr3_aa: CASSITNGDLYEQYF
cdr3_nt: TGTGCCAGTAGTATAACGAACGGGGACCTCTACGAGCAGTACTTC

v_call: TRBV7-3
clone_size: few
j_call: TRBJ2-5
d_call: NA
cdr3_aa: CASSTRSQETQYF
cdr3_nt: TGTGCCAGCAGCACCAGAAGTCAAGAGACCCAGTACTTC

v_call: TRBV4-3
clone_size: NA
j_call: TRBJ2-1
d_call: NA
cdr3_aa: CASSQQNPKEQFF
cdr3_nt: TGCGCCAGCAGCCAACAAAACCCGAAAGAGCAGTTCTTC

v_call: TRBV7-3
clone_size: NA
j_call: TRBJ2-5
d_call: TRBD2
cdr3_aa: CASSVSRTSGRETQYF
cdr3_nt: TGTGCCAGCAGCGTGAGTCGAACTAGCGGTCGAGAGACCCAGTACTTC

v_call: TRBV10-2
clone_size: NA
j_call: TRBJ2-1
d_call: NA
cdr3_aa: CASDGGVAPPSYNEQFF
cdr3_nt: TGCGCCAGCGACGGGGGCGTGGCCCCCCCCTCCTACAATGAGCAGTTCTTC

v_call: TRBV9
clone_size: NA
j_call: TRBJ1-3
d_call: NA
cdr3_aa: CASSVGLGGNTIYF
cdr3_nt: TGTGCCAGCAGCGTAGGGTTAGGGGGAAACACCATATATTTT

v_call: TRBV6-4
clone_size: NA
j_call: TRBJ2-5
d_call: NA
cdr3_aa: CASSDSSGGQETQYF
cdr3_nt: TGTGCCAGCAGTGACTCGTCAGGGGGGCAAGAGACCCAGTACTTC

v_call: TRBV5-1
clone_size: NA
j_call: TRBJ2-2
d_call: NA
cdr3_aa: CASSLDAPDTGELFF
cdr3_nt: TGCGCCAGCAGCTTGGATGCTCCTGACACCGGGGAGCTGTTTTTT

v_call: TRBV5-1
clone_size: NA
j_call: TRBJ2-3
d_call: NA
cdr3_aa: CASSLEDTQYF
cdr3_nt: TGCGCCAGCAGCTTGGAGGATACGCAGTATTTT

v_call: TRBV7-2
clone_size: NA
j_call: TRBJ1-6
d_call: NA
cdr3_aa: CASSSLGGRSPLHF
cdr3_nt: TGTGCCAGCAGCTCCCTTGGGGGGCGGTCACCCCTCCACTTT

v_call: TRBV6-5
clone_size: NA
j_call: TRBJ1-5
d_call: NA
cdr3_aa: CASARGRYQPQHF
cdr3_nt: TGTGCCAGCGCCCGAGGGAGGTATCAGCCCCAGCATTTT

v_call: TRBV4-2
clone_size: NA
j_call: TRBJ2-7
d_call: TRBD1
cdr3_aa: CASSQEGQDEQYF
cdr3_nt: TGTGCCAGCAGCCAAGAGGGACAGGACGAGCAGTACTTC

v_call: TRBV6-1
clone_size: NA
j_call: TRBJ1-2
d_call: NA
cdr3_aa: CASSEEAAFYGYTF
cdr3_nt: TGTGCCAGCAGTGAAGAGGCGGCCTTCTATGGCTACACCTTC